This entry features one TCR beta chain sequence. Profiling relied on immunoSEQ multiplex PCR, and the TCRdb table lists in-frame clones only, not all of them. The table shows under 50,000 clones, with roughly 84% occurring only once. The data were obtained in a study of blood T cell repertoires in COVID-19. This sequence originates from a man in his 70s with acute or convalescent COVID-19. The specimen was peripheral blood.

In DNA form, the CDR3 reads TGTGCCAGCAGCTCTCAGACATATAGCAATCAGCCCCAGCATTTT. This gives the protein CASSSQTYSNQPQHF. The chain uses TRBV5-6 and TRBJ1-5, with D uncertain. The germline V gene has CDR1 SGHDT and CDR2 YYEEEE. The V end lost 3 bases, the J end lost 0 bases, and 10 bases lay between the germline ends. There are 15 residues in the CDR3.